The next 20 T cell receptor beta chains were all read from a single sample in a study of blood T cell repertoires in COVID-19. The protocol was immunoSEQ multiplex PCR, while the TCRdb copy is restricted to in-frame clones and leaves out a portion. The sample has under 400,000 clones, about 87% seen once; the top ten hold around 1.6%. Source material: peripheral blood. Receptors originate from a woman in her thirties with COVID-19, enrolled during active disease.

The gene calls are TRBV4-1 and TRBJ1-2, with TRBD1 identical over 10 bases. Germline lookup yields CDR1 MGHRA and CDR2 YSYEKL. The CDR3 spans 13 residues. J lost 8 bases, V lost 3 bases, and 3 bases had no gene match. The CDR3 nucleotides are TGCGCCAGCAGCCAGGGGACAGGGGACGGCTACACCTTC. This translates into CASSQGTGDGYTF.

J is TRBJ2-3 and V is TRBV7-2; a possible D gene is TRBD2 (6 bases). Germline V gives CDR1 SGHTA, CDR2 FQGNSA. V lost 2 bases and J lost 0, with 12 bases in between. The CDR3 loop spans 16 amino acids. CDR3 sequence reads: CASSLRPGTSTDTQYF. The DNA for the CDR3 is TGTGCCAGCAGCTTACGCCCCGGGACTAGCACAGATACGCAGTATTTT.

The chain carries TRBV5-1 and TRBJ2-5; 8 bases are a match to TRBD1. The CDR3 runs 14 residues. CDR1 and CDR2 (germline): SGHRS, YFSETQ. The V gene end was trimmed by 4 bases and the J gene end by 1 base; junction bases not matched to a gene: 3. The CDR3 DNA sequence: TGCGCCAGCAGCAACGGACAGGGCCAAGAGACCCAGTACTTC. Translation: CASSNGQGQETQYF.

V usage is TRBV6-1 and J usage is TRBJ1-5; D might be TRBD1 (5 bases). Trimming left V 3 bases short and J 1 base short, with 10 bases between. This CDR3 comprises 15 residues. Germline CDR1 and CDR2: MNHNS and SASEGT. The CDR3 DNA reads TGTGCCAGCAGTGATGTATGGGGCAGCAATCAGCCCCAGCATTTT. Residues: CASSDVWGSNQPQHF.

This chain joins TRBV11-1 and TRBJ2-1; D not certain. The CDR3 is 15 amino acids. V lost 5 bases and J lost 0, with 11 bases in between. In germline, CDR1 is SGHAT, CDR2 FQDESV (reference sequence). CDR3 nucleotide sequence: TGTGCCAGCAGCCTGCGACAAAGCTCCTACAATGAGCAGTTCTTC. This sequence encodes CASSLRQSSYNEQFF.

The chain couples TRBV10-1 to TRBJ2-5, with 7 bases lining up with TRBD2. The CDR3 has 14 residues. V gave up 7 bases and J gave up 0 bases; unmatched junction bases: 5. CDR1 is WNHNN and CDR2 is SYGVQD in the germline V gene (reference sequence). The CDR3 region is CASTRAGYQETQYF. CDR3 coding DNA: TGCGCCAGCACCAGAGCGGGGTACCAAGAGACCCAGTACTTC.

The CDR3 loop reads CASSPLTITDTQYF. The CDR3 DNA reads as TGCGCCAGCAGCCCTTTGACAATCACAGATACGCAGTATTTT. The V call is TRBV5-1, the J call TRBJ2-3; D ambiguous. The CDR3 extends over 14 amino acids. The V end was cut by 4 bases, the J end by 2 bases, with 11 bases between. Germline loops: CDR1 SGHRS, CDR2 YFSETQ.

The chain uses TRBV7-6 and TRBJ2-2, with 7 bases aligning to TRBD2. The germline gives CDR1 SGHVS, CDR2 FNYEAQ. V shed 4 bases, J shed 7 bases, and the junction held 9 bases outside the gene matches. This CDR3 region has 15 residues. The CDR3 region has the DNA TGTGCCAGCAGCTCTCCCTTCCGCGGGAGCGGGGAGCTGTTTTTT. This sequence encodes CASSSPFRGSGELFF.

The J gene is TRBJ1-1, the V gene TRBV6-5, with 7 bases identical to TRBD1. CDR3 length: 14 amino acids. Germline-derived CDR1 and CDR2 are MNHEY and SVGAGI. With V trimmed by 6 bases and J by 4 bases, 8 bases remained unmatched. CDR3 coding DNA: TGTGCCAGCAGCTCTTTGAGGGGGCCCACTGAAGCTTTCTTT. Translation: CASSSLRGPTEAFF.

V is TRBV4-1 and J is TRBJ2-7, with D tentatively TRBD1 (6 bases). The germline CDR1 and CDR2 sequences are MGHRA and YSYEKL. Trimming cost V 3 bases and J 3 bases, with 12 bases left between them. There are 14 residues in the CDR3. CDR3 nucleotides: TGCGCCAGCAGCCAGCAGGGGATCGGCTACGAGCAGTACTTC. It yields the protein CASSQQGIGYEQYF.

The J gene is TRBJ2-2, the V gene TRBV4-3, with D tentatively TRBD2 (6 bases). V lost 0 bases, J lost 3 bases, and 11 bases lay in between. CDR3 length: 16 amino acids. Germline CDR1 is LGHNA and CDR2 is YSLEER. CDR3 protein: CASSQDPGGYTGELFF. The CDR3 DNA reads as TGCGCCAGCAGCCAAGATCCCGGGGGATACACCGGGGAGCTGTTTTTT.

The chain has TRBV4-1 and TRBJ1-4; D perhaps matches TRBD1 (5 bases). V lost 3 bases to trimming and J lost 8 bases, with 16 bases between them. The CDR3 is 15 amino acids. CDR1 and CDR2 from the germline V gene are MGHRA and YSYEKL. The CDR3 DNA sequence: TGCGCCAGCAGCCAGCACGGGACGGGAGAAGAAAAACTGTTTTTT. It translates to CASSQHGTGEEKLFF.

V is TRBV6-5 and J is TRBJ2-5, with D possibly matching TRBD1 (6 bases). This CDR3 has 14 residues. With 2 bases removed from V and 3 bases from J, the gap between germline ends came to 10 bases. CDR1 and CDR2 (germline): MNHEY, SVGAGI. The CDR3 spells CASSYLGDKETQYF. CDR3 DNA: TGTGCCAGCAGTTACCTTGGGGACAAAGAGACCCAGTACTTC.

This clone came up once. This chain's CDR3 is CASSPAKVGMNTEAFF. The CDR3 region has the DNA TGTGCCAGCTCACCAGCTAAGGTGGGCATGAACACTGAAGCTTTCTTT. This chain connects TRBV18 to TRBJ1-1; D is undetermined. Between the trimmed V and J ends, which lost 2 bases and 0 bases, there was a span of 13 bases. CDR1 and CDR2 (germline): KGHSH, LQKENI. The CDR3 sequence is 16 residues long. Variable domain in full (rest from reference TRBV18 and TRBJ1-1): NAGVMQNPRHLVRRRGQEARLRCSPMKGHSHVYWYRQLPEEGLKFMVYLQKENIIDESGMPKERFSAEFPKEGPSILRIQQVVRGDSAAYFCASSPAKVGMNTEAFFGQGTRLTVV.

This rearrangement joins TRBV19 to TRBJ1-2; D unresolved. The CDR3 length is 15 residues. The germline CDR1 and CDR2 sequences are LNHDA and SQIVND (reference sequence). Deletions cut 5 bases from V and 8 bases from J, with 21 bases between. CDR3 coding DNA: TGTGCCAGTAGTCTAATGCTCCGGCGGGGAAACGGCTACACCTTC. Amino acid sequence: CASSLMLRRGNGYTF.

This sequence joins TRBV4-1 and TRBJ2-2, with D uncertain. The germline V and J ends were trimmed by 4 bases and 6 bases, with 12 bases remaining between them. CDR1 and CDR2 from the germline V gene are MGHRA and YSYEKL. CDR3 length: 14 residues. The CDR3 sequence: CASSLRLGPGELFF. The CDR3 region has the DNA TGCGCCAGCAGCCTGCGACTCGGCCCCGGGGAGCTGTTTTTT.

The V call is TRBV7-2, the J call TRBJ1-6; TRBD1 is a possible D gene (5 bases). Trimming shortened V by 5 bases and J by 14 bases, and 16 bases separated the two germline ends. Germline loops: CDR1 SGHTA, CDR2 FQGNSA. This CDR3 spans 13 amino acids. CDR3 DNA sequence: TGTGCCAGCAGCAGGGAGGGGAGGGTGGCCCTCCACTTT. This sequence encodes CASSREGRVALHF.

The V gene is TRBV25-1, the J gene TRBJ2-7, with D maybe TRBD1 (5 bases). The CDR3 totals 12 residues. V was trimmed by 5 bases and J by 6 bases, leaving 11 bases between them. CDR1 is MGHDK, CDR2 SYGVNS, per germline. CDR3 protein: CASSLGALEQYF. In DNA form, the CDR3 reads TGTGCCAGCAGTCTAGGGGCGCTCGAGCAGTACTTC.

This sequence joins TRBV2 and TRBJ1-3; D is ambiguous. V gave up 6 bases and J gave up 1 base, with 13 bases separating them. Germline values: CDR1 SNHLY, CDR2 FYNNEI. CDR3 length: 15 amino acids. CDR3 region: CASSATGISGNTIYF. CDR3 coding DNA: TGTGCCAGCAGCGCAACCGGGATATCTGGAAACACCATATATTTT. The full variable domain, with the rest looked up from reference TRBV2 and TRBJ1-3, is EPEVTQTPSHQVTQMGQEVILRCVPISNHLYFYWYRQILGQKVEFLVSFYNNEISEKSEIFDDQFSVERPDGSNFTLKIRSTKLEDSAMYFCASSATGISGNTIYFGEGSWLTVV.

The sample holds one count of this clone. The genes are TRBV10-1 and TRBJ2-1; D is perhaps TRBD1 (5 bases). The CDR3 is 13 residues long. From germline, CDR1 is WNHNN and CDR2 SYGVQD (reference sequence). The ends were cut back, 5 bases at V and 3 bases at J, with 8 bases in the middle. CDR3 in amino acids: CASSLRVYNEQFF. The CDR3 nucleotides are TGCGCCAGCAGTCTCAGGGTCTACAATGAGCAGTTCTTC.